The 21 T cell receptor beta chains presented below share a single source sample, sequenced in a study of shared clonotypes between healthy human individuals. Here immunoSEQ multiplex PCR was the method, and the copy in TCRdb shows in-frame clones only, minus some. The sample shows more than 2,000,000 clones, approximately 90% of them seen only once. Sequencing input: naive CD4+ T cells sorted from blood. This sample's subset: CD45RA+ positively selected. These receptors all stem from a young man in good health.

This CDR3 is CASSYPTGGRDEKLFF. The CDR3 DNA reads as TGTGCCAGCAGTTATCCGACAGGGGGCCGGGATGAAAAACTGTTTTTT. This chain joins TRBV11-2 and TRBJ1-4, with 10 bases lining up with TRBD1. V was clipped by 6 bases and J by 6 bases; unmatched bases: 10. The CDR3 consists of 16 residues. Per the germline V gene, CDR1 is SGHAT and CDR2 is FQNNGV.

The rearrangement uses TRBV5-1 and TRBJ2-7; a possible D gene is TRBD1 (5 bases). The CDR3 has 15 amino acids. Germline values: CDR1 SGHRS, CDR2 YFSETQ. V dropped 0 bases and J dropped 4 bases, with 14 bases sitting between them. CDR3 in amino acids: CASSLVRGARYEQYF. The CDR3 nucleotides are TGCGCCAGCAGCTTGGTAAGGGGCGCTCGGTACGAGCAGTACTTC.

This sequence joins TRBV7-9 and TRBJ2-7, with 8 bases lining up with TRBD1. The germline CDR1 and CDR2 sequences are SEHNR and FQNEAQ (reference sequence). The CDR3 consists of 14 residues. Unmatched junction bases numbered 2, after V lost 0 bases and J lost 4 bases. CDR3 sequence: CASSLAGQEYEQYF. The CDR3 DNA follows: TGTGCCAGCAGCTTAGCGGGACAGGAGTACGAGCAGTACTTC.

This sequence joins TRBV6-6 and TRBJ2-7; 7 positions match TRBD2. This CDR3 comprises 14 residues. Germline lookup yields CDR1 MNHNY and CDR2 SVGAGI (reference sequence). The ends lost 4 bases at V and 5 bases at J; junction bases unmatched: 8. CDR3 sequence reads: CASSWGSGTNEQYF. The CDR3 bases are TGTGCCAGCAGTTGGGGGTCTGGGACTAACGAGCAGTACTTC.

J is TRBJ1-2 and V is TRBV20-1; D is uncertain. CDR1 DFQATT and CDR2 SNEGSKA come from the germline V gene (reference sequence). The ends were cut back, 6 bases at V and 7 bases at J, with 12 bases in the middle. CDR3 length: 11 residues. The CDR3 loop reads CSAQQGSGYTF. The CDR3 coding sequence is TGCAGTGCACAACAAGGGTCTGGCTACACCTTC.

The V and J genes are TRBV4-3 and TRBJ2-3; D is unclear. This CDR3 has 13 residues. Germline CDR1 is LGHNA and CDR2 is YSLEER. Trimming left V 4 bases short and J 6 bases short, with 11 bases between. CDR3 protein: CASSLSLSDTQYF. CDR3 DNA sequence: TGCGCCAGCAGCCTTTCCCTGTCGGATACGCAGTATTTT.

The rearrangement joins TRBV7-9 to TRBJ1-6; TRBD1 matches at 9 bases. The germline gives CDR1 SEHNR, CDR2 FQNEAQ (reference sequence). V dropped 5 bases and J dropped 8; count of bases not matched to a gene: 7. This CDR3 contains 15 residues. The CDR3 sequence is CASSPGTGRYSPLHF. CDR3 in DNA: TGTGCCAGCAGCCCCGGGACAGGGAGGTATTCACCCCTCCACTTT.

The chain couples TRBV5-1 to TRBJ2-3; D is unresolved. Germline V gives CDR1 SGHRS, CDR2 YFSETQ. Trimming left V 0 bases short and J 2 bases short, with 10 bases between. CDR3 length equals 15 residues. Here the CDR3 DNA reads TGCGCCAGCAGCTTGGAACGGACGGACACAGATACGCAGTATTTT. Encoded protein: CASSLERTDTDTQYF.

This clone was found once. The identical CDR3 is also encoded by other nucleotide sequences in the sample. The chain couples TRBV5-1 to TRBJ2-2; 8 positions match TRBD1. The junction had 2 bases not matched to a gene; V was cut back by 4 bases and J by 3 bases. This CDR3 contains 14 residues. Germline V lookup: CDR1 SGHRS, CDR2 YFSETQ. Here the CDR3 reads CASSPQGDTGELFF. The CDR3, as DNA: TGCGCCAGCAGCCCACAGGGGGACACCGGGGAGCTGTTTTTT.

The chain couples TRBV4-1 to TRBJ2-1; D not certain. The CDR3 consists of 12 residues. V was clipped by 1 base and J by 9 bases, with 7 bases between them. The germline V gene has CDR1 MGHRA and CDR2 YSYEKL. DNA of the CDR3: TGCGCCAGCAGCCAAGGCAAAGTTGAGCAGTTCTTC. Its translation is CASSQGKVEQFF.

This sequence joins TRBV5-4 and TRBJ2-3; D gene unclear. The CDR3 loop spans 14 amino acids. Germline lookup yields CDR1 SGHNT and CDR2 YYREEE (reference sequence). V lost 5 bases and J lost 0, with 10 bases in between. CDR3 nucleotide sequence: TGTGCCAGCAGTCGGAAAACTAGCACAGATACGCAGTATTTT. Protein sequence: CASSRKTSTDTQYF.

The chain links TRBV5-6 to TRBJ1-5, with 8 nucleotides matching TRBD1. This CDR3 has 15 residues. The germline gives CDR1 SGHDT, CDR2 YYEEEE. V lost 4 bases to trimming and J lost 0 bases; unmatched junction nucleotides: 3. CDR3 protein: CASSRTGSSNQPQHF. As DNA, the CDR3 is TGTGCCAGCAGCCGGACAGGGAGTAGCAATCAGCCCCAGCATTTT. Full variable domain (rest looked up from reference TRBV5-6 and TRBJ1-5): DAGVTQSPTHLIKTRGQQVTLRCSPKSGHDTVSWYQQALGQGPQFIFQYYEEEERQRGNFPDRFSGHQFPNYSSELNVNALLLGDSALYLCASSRTGSSNQPQHFGDGTRLSIL.

This chain connects TRBV6-1 to TRBJ2-3; TRBD1 matches 7 bases. From germline, CDR1 is MNHNS and CDR2 SASEGT. Germline trimming cut 2 bases from V and 13 bases from J; bases unmatched to any gene: 15. The CDR3 covers 15 residues. The DNA for the CDR3 is TGTGCCAGCAGTGAAAAACGGGACAGTCTAGTATGGGAGTATTTT. The encoded protein is CASSEKRDSLVWEYF.

V is TRBV5-1 and J is TRBJ2-2; possibly TRBD1 for D (5 bases). The CDR3 is 21 residues long. Germline V CDR1 and CDR2: SGHRS, YFSETQ. Trimming pared 0 bases from V and 4 bases from J, leaving 28 bases between. The CDR3 nucleotides read TGCGCCAGCAGCTTGGGGGCGAAAGGGGCCTTTGTCCCTAGAAGCACCGGGGAGCTGTTTTTT. Translated: CASSLGAKGAFVPRSTGELFF.

The J gene is TRBJ2-7, the V gene TRBV6-6; 8 positions match TRBD2. The V and J ends lost 8 bases and 3 bases, in that order; junction bases with no gene match: 6. CDR3 length: 13 amino acids. Germline V gene sequence: CDR1 MNHNY, CDR2 SVGAGI (reference sequence). The CDR3 region is CASVIAGNYEQYF. In DNA form, the CDR3 reads TGTGCCAGCGTGATAGCGGGGAACTACGAGCAGTACTTC.

The chain recombines TRBV7-2 with TRBJ2-1; the D call may be TRBD1 or TRBD2 (5 bases each). The CDR3 consists of 14 residues. Trimming cost V 7 bases and J 5 bases, with 15 bases left between them. Germline values: CDR1 SGHTA, CDR2 FQGNSA. For the CDR3, the DNA is TGTGCCAGCAAAAGGGGCAGCGGTAACAATGAGCAGTTCTTC. The encoded protein is CASKRGSGNNEQFF. Drawing the rest from reference TRBV7-2 and TRBJ2-1, the complete variable domain is GAGVSQSPSNKVTEKGKDVELRCDPISGHTALYWYRQSLGQGLEFLIYFQGNSAPDKSGLPSDRFSAERTGGSVSTLTIQRTQQEDSAVYLCASKRGSGNNEQFFGPGTRLTVL.

Note on this clone: The same CDR3 also results from other DNA sequences found in this sample. The chain couples TRBV7-9 to TRBJ1-2, with D perhaps TRBD1 (6 bases). V was pared by 2 bases and J by 6 bases, with 10 bases between. The germline gives CDR1 SEHNR, CDR2 FQNEAQ (reference sequence). This CDR3 region has 13 residues. CDR3 in amino acids: CASSLLGGDGYTF. DNA of the CDR3: TGTGCCAGCAGCTTATTAGGGGGAGATGGCTACACCTTC.

The CDR3: CASSLSPGEQYF. The CDR3 DNA sequence: TGTGCCAGCAGTTTATCCCCCGGGGAGCAGTACTTC. The chain employs TRBV28 and TRBJ2-7; no firm D call. V was shortened by 1 base and J by 7 bases, with 8 bases between the two germline ends. The CDR3 loop spans 12 amino acids. CDR1 MDHEN and CDR2 SYDVKM come from the germline V gene.

This clone was seen once. The chain recombines TRBV5-1 with TRBJ2-3; the D gene could be TRBD1 or TRBD2 (6 bases each). Trimming took 4 bases from V and 2 from J, leaving 17 bases between them. Germline CDR1 SGHRS, CDR2 YFSETQ. CDR3 length: 16 amino acids. CDR3 sequence (DNA): TGCGCCAGCAGCCCGGCCCGTGGGGGGCTCACAGATACGCAGTATTTT. Its protein is CASSPARGGLTDTQYF.

This clone was counted a single time. The chain employs TRBV2 and TRBJ1-6, with D perhaps matching TRBD1 (5 bases). V lost 7 bases, J lost 7 bases, and 11 bases lay in between. This CDR3 is built from 13 residues. The germline V gene encodes CDR1 SNHLY and CDR2 FYNNEI. The CDR3 spells CASNLRVNSPLHF. CDR3 in DNA: TGTGCCAGCAATCTCAGGGTGAATTCACCCCTCCACTTT.

This rearrangement joins TRBV19 to TRBJ1-6; D gene unclear. The germline V and J ends were trimmed by 6 bases and 7 bases, with 16 bases remaining between them. The CDR3 has 15 residues. Looked up from germline, CDR1 is LNHDA and CDR2 is SQIVND (reference sequence). This CDR3 is CASSPVVWINSPLHF. DNA of the CDR3: TGTGCCAGTAGCCCCGTCGTCTGGATCAATTCACCCCTCCACTTT.